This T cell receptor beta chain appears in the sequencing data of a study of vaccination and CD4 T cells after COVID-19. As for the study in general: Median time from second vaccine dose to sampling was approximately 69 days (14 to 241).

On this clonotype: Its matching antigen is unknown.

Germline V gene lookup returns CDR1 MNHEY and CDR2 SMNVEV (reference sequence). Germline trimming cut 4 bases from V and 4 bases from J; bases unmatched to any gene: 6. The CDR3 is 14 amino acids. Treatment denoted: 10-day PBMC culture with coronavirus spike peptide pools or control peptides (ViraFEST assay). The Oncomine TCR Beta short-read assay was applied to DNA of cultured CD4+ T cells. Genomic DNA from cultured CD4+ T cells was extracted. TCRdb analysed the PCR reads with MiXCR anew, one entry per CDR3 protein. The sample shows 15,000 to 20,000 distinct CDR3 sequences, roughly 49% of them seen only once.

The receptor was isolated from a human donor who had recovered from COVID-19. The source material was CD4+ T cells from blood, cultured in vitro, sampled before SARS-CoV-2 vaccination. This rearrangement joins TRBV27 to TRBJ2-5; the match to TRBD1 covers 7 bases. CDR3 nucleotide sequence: TGTGCCAGCAGTTCTAAGGGGGCGGCAGAGACCCAGTACTTC. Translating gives CASSSKGAAETQYF.